A single T cell receptor beta chain is shown here with its context. Its antigen remains unidentified. This entry comes from a study of naive and memory T cell subsets. The CDR3 is made up of 14 amino acids. The V end lost 3 bases, the J end lost 12 bases, and 15 bases lay between the germline ends. Germline V gene data show CDR1 as LGHDT and CDR2 as YNNKEL (reference sequence). Points from the study as a whole: In CD4 and CD8 cells, diversity dropped from naive through EMRA.

CD8 T cells were positively selected from what remained after CD4 positive selection. Two oligonucleotides, mixed equimolar, formed the beta constant-region primer covering TRBC1 and TRBC2. TCRdb redid the calling of the UMI-ligation and nested PCR reads with MiXCR, one entry per CDR3 protein. Among around 160,000 distinct CDR3 sequences, over 15% were seen once, and the ten largest hold about 0.14%. The TCR sequence derives from a human donor in good health. The sample was naive CD4+ T cells from blood. This chain uses TRBV3-1 with TRBJ1-6; maybe TRBD1 (6 bases). In nucleotides, the CDR3 is TGTGCCAGCAGCCACAGGACAGAAGGTGGACCCCTCCACTTT. Its protein product is CASSHRTEGGPLHF.